These 17 T cell receptor beta chains were sequenced from one sample in a study of tissue T cells after allogeneic stem cell transplantation. Sequencing was performed with immunoSEQ multiplex PCR; in TCRdb, only in-frame clones are kept and a portion is missing. The sample holds tens of thousands of clones, roughly 73% seen once. Sequenced: sorted cells pooled from one or two spleens. The receptor set was obtained from a pool of C57BL/6 mice in good health.

Details on this clone: Genes and germline are mouse. The read gets to within 1 residue of the CDR3 end, and the germline J gene fills in the rest. The chain joins TRBV13-2 to TRBJ2-4; 11 bases fit TRBD2. The CDR3 is made up of 16 amino acids. Germline values: CDR1 NNHNN, CDR2 SYGAGS (reference sequence). The trim removed 3 bases at V and 0 bases at J, leaving 3 bases unmatched. The sequenced CDR3 bases are TGTGCCAGCGGTGGACTGGGGGGGTCTAGTCAAAACACCTTGTAC. Residues: CASGGLGGSSQNTLY. The CDR3 in its entirety is CASGGLGGSSQNTLYF.

Turning to this clone: The genes and germline here are from mouse. The CDR3 goes on 1 residue after the read ends, and that part is filled in from the germline J gene. The chain carries TRBV19 and TRBJ2-3; D is perhaps TRBD2 (7 bases). The CDR3 is made up of 14 amino acids. In germline, CDR1 is FNHDT, CDR2 SITEND (reference sequence). Trimming pared 4 bases from V and 4 bases from J, leaving 13 bases between. This CDR3 is CASSYGGRTETLYF. Partial CDR3 DNA: TGTGCCAGCAGTTATGGGGGGCGCACAGAAACGCTGTAT. The full variable domain, with the rest looked up from reference TRBV19 and TRBJ2-3, is GGIITQTPKFLIGQEGQKLTLKCQQNFNHDTMYWYRQDSGKGLRLIYYSITENDLQKGDLSEGYDASREKKSSFSLTVTSAQKNEMAVFLCASSYGGRTETLYFGSGTRLTVL.

Comments on this clone: Any gene name here is a mouse gene name. CDR3 DNA (partial): TGTGCCAGCAGTATGACAAACTATGCTGAGCAGTTC. Protein product: CASSMTNYAEQF. The CDR3 as a whole reads CASSMTNYAEQFF. This chain connects TRBV19 to TRBJ2-1; D remains unclear. The read gets to within 1 residue of the CDR3 end, and the germline J gene fills in the rest. V lost 2 bases and J lost 1, with 4 bases in between. CDR3 length: 13 residues. The V gene's germline CDR1 is FNHDT and CDR2 SITEND (reference sequence).

Points on this clone: Gene names denote mouse genes. The missing CDR3 end, 1 residue past where the read stops, is filled in from the germline J gene. This chain connects TRBV26 to TRBJ1-3; D gene ambiguous. V was pared by 3 bases and J by 1 base, with 7 bases between. The CDR3 loop spans 14 amino acids. Germline V gene data show CDR1 as KGHPV and CDR2 as FQNQEV (reference sequence). CDR3 residues: CASSLGLSGNTLYF. The sequenced CDR3 bases are TGTGCCAGCAGTCTAGGACTCTCTGGAAATACGCTCTAT.

This clone was counted once. Mouse gene names apply. The read ends 1 residue early relative to the CDR3; the germline J gene fills the gap. The chain recombines TRBV16 with TRBJ2-3, with TRBD2 matching 8 bases. V lost 3 bases, J lost 3 bases, and 5 bases stayed unmatched. The CDR3 consists of 15 residues. Germline V gene data show CDR1 as SGHSA and CDR2 as FRNQAP. CDR3 bases read: TGTGCAAGCAGCTTTCTGGGGGGTTTCGCAGAAACGCTGTAT. This sequence encodes CASSFLGGFAETLY. The full CDR3 sequence reads CASSFLGGFAETLYF. The full variable domain, rest sourced from reference TRBV16 and TRBJ2-3, is NAGVIQTPRHKVTGKGQEATLWCEPISGHSAVFWYRQTIVQGLEFLTYFRNQAPIDDSGMPKERFSAQMPNQSHSTLKIQSTQPQDSAVYLCASSFLGGFAETLYFGSGTRLTVL.

As for this clone: The genes are named according to mouse. From the germline J gene comes the end of the CDR3, since the read stops 1 residue before it. The J gene is TRBJ2-1, the V gene TRBV26; 7 nucleotides match TRBD1. Germline-derived CDR1 and CDR2 are KGHPV and FQNQEV (reference sequence). This CDR3 region has 15 residues. The junction had 6 bases not matched to a gene; V was cut back by 4 bases and J by 3 bases. The sequenced CDR3 bases are TGTGCCAGCAGTCCCTCCGGGACAGTCTATGCTGAGCAGTTC. This encodes CASSPSGTVYAEQF. In full, the CDR3 is CASSPSGTVYAEQFF.

The sample holds a few counts of this clone. Gene names and germline refer to mouse. The read ends 1 residue shy of where the CDR3 ends; the end is completed using the germline J gene. This rearrangement joins TRBV29 to TRBJ2-7; D is possibly TRBD1 (6 bases). V lost 5 bases to trimming and J lost 0 bases, with 11 bases between them. The germline gives CDR1 MSHET, CDR2 SYDVDS. The CDR3 covers 14 residues. The sequenced CDR3 bases are TGTGCTAGCAGTCTTACAGGGAGCTCCTATGAACAGTAC. Its translation: CASSLTGSSYEQY. The entire CDR3 protein is CASSLTGSSYEQYF.

This clone was picked up a small number of times. Mouse germline and gene names are used. Sequencing ends 1 residue short of the CDR3 end; the germline J gene provides the rest. The J gene is TRBJ2-1, the V gene TRBV3; 7 bases line up with TRBD1. This CDR3 is 14 amino acids long. Germline CDR1 and CDR2: SNHLY and FYNGKV (reference sequence). The V gene end was trimmed by 5 bases and the J gene end by 4 bases; junction bases not matched to a gene: 5. CDR3 bases read: TGTGCCAGCAGCCCGGGACAGACTTATGCTGAGCAGTTC. Amino acids: CASSPGQTYAEQF. The CDR3, in full, reads CASSPGQTYAEQFF.

Note on this clone: Mouse gene names and germline throughout. Read coverage stops 1 residue before the CDR3 terminus; the germline J gene supplies the remainder. The chain links TRBV14 to TRBJ2-7; no definite D call. The CDR3 contains 11 residues. V was shortened by 5 bases and J by 0 bases, with 3 bases between the two germline ends. Germline CDR1 reads SGHDT; CDR2 reads FRDEAV. CDR3 residues: CASSLSYEQYF. Incomplete CDR3 DNA: TGTGCCAGCAGCCTCTCCTATGAACAGTAC.

Worth noting for this clone: Gene names denote mouse genes. With the read ending 1 residue before the CDR3 end, the germline J gene is used to fill in that end. The V gene is TRBV15, the J gene TRBJ1-1; TRBD1 agrees at 10 bases. J gave up 8 bases and V 5 bases, and 2 bases lay outside the gene matches. The germline CDR1 and CDR2 sequences are SGHND and FRSKSL. The length of the CDR3 is 12 residues. CDR3 DNA, as far as it was read: TGTGCCAGCAGTCCGGGACAGGGGGAAGTCTTC. Protein product: CASSPGQGEVF. In full, the CDR3 is CASSPGQGEVFF. The complete variable domain, with remaining parts taken from reference TRBV15 and TRBJ1-1, reads DAGVTQTPRHEVAEKGQTIILKCEPVSGHNDLFWYRQTKIQGLELLSYFRSKSLMEDGGAFKDRFKAEMLNSSFSTLKIQPTEPKDSAVYLCASSPGQGEVFFGKGTRLTVV.

Turning to this clone: Genes and germline come from the mouse. Sequencing ends 1 residue short of the CDR3 end; the germline J gene provides the rest. The rearrangement links TRBV29 to TRBJ2-1; D is uncertain. Per the germline V gene, CDR1 is MSHET and CDR2 is SYDVDS. V dropped 2 bases and J dropped 1 base, with 6 bases sitting between them. The CDR3 length is 14 residues. The chain's CDR3 is CASSLAQNYAEQFF. Partial CDR3 DNA: TGTGCTAGCAGTTTAGCCCAGAACTATGCTGAGCAGTTC.

As to this clone: Gene names refer to mouse genes. The read terminates 1 residue before the CDR3 end, so the remaining end is supplied by the germline J gene. The V gene is TRBV31, the J gene TRBJ2-2, with 8 bases lining up with TRBD2. The CDR3 runs 14 residues. Germline V gives CDR1 GKSSPN, CDR2 SITVG. Losses at the gene ends were 3 bases for V and 0 bases for J; bases not matched to a gene: 0. Partial CDR3 DNA: TGTGCCTGGAGACTGGGGGCAAACACCGGGCAGCTCTAC. Amino acid sequence: CAWRLGANTGQLY. The full CDR3 protein is CAWRLGANTGQLYF.

Comment on this clone: Mouse germline and gene names are used. The read terminates 1 residue before the CDR3 end, so the remaining end is supplied by the germline J gene. This chain joins TRBV29 and TRBJ2-2; D uncertain. This CDR3 is 12 amino acids long. Germline V CDR1 and CDR2: MSHET, SYDVDS. V gave up 5 bases and J gave up 1 base, with 2 bases separating them. The CDR3 bases that were read are TGTGCTAGCAGTGGAAACACCGGGCAGCTCTAC. This sequence encodes CASSGNTGQLY. The full-length CDR3 reads as CASSGNTGQLYF.

Points on this clone: Gene labels here are mouse ones. The missing CDR3 end, 1 residue past where the read stops, is filled in from the germline J gene. This chain links TRBV15 with TRBJ2-1; 7 bases agree with TRBD1. In germline, CDR1 is SGHND, CDR2 FRSKSL. CDR3 length equals 14 residues. V was clipped by 3 bases and J by 1 base; unmatched bases: 0. The CDR3 protein is CASSLGQNYAEQFF. CDR3 DNA (partial): TGTGCCAGCAGTTTGGGACAGAACTATGCTGAGCAGTTC.

As regards this clone: Any gene name here is a mouse gene name. The CDR3 extends 1 residue past the end of the read, so its final part is completed from the germline J gene. The sample carries other DNA sequences with the same CDR3. The V call is TRBV4, the J call TRBJ1-2; D is unresolved. Deletions cut 4 bases from V and 2 bases from J, with 5 bases between. The CDR3 is made up of 12 amino acids. Germline CDR1 and CDR2: LGHDT and YNNKQL (reference sequence). The CDR3 loop reads CASSFQNSDYTF. CDR3 DNA (partial): TGTGCCAGCAGCTTTCAGAACTCCGACTACACC.

With regard to this clone: The gene names here belong to mouse. The sequenced part of the CDR3 DNA is TGTGCCAGCAGCCAACAGGGGTATAATTCGCCCCTCTAC. Amino acid sequence: CASSQQGYNSPLY. The whole CDR3 region reads CASSQQGYNSPLYF. V and J are TRBV2 and TRBJ1-6; D is possibly TRBD1 (6 bases). Sequencing ends 1 residue short of the CDR3 end; the germline J gene provides the rest. TRBJ1-6 is sorted into the ORF group, with uncertain function. V was clipped by 2 bases and J by 4 bases, with 6 bases between them. The CDR3 is 14 amino acids. CDR1 LGHNA and CDR2 YSYQKL come from the germline V gene.

Remarks on this clone: Genes and germline are mouse. The read halts 1 residue ahead of the CDR3 end, with the missing end drawn from the germline J gene. The chain couples TRBV3 to TRBJ2-5; weak D call: TRBD1 (6 bases). CDR1 and CDR2 (germline): SNHLY, FYNGKV (reference sequence). The CDR3 runs to 13 residues. The germline V and J ends were trimmed by 8 bases and 4 bases, with 13 bases remaining between them. The part of the CDR3 DNA that was read is TGTGCCAGCTCAACCGGGACAAAAGACACCCAGTAC. Its protein product is CASSTGTKDTQY. The full CDR3 is CASSTGTKDTQYF.